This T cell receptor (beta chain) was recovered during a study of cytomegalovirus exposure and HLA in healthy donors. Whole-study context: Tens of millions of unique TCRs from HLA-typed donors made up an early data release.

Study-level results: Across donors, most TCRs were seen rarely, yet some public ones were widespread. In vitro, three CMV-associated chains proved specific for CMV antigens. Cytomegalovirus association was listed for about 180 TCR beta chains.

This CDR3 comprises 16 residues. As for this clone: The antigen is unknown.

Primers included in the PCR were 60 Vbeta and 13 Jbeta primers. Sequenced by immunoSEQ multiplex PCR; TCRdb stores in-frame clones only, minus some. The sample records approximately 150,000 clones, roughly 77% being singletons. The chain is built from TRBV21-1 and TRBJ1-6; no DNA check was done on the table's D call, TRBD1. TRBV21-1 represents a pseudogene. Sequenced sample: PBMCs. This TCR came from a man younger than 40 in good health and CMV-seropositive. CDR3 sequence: CASSKDRGRINSPLHF. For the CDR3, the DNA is TGTGCCAGCAGCAAAGACAGGGGGCGGATCAATTCACCCCTCCACTTT.